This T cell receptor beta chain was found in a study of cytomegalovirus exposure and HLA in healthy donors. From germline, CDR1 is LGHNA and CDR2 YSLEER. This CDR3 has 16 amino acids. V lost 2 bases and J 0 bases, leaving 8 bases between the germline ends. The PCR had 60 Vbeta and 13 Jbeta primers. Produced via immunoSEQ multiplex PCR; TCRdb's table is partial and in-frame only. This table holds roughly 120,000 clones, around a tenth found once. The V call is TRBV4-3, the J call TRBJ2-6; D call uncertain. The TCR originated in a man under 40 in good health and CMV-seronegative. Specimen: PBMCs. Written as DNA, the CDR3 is TGCGCCAGCAGCCAACTTCCCGTCTCTGGGGCCAACGTCCTGACTTTC. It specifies CASSQLPVSGANVLTF.